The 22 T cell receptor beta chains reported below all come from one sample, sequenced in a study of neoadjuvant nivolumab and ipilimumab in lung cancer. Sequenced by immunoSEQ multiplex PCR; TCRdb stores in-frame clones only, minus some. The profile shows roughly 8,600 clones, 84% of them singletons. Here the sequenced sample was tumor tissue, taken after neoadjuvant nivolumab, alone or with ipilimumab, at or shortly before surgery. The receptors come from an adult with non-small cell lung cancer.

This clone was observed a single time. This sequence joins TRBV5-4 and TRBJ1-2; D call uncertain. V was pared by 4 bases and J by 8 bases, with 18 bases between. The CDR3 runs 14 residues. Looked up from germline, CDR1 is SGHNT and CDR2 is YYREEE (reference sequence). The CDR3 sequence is CASSPGHLTGGYTF. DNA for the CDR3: TGTGCCAGCAGCCCCGGGCACCTAACTGGGGGCTACACCTTC.

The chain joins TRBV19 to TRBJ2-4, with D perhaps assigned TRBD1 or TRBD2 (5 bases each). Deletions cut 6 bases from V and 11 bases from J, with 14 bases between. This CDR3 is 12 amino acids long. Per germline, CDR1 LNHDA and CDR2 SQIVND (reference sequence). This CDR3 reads CASRGDGAFQYF. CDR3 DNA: TGTGCCAGTAGGGGTGACGGGGCCTTTCAGTACTTC.

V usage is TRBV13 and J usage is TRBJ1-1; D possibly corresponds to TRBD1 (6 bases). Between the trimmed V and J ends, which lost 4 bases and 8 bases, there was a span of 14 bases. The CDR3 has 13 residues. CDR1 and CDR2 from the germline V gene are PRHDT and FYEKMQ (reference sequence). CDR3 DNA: TGTGCCAGCAGCTCCTACCCCGACAGGGAAGCTTTCTTT. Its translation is CASSSYPDREAFF.

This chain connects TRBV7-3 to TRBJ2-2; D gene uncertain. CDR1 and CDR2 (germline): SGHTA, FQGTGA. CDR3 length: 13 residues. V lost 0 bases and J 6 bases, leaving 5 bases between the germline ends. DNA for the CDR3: TGTGCCAGCAGCTTAACAGGCGCCGGGGAGCTGTTTTTT. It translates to CASSLTGAGELFF.

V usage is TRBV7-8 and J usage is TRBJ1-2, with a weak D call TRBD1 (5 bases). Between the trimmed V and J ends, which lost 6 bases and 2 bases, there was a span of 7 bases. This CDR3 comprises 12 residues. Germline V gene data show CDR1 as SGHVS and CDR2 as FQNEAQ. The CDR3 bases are TGTGCCAGCAGTCGACAGAACTATGGCTACACCTTC. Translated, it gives CASSRQNYGYTF.

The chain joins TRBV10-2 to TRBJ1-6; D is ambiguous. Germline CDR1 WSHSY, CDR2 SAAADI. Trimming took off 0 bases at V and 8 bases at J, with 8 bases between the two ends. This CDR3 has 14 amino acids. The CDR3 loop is CASSESLGDSPLHF. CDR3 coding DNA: TGCGCCAGCAGTGAGTCGTTGGGAGATTCACCCCTCCACTTT.

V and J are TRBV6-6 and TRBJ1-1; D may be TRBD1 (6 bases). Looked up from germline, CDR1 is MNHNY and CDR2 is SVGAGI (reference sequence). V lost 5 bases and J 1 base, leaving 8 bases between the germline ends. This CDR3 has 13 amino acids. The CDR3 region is CASSPTGNTEAFF. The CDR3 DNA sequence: TGTGCCAGCAGTCCGACAGGGAACACTGAAGCTTTCTTT.

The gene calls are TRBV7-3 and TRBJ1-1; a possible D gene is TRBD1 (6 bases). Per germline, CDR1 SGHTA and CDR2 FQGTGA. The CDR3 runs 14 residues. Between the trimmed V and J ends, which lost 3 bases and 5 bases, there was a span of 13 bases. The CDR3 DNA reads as TGTGCCAGCAGCTTGCAGGGGCAGGGAACTGAAGCTTTCTTT. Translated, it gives CASSLQGQGTEAFF. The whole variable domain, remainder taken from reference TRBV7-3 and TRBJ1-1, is GAGVSQTPSNKVTEKGKYVELRCDPISGHTALYWYRQSLGQGPEFLIYFQGTGAADDSGLPNDRFFAVRPEGSVSTLKIQRTERGDSAVYLCASSLQGQGTEAFFGQGTRLTVV.

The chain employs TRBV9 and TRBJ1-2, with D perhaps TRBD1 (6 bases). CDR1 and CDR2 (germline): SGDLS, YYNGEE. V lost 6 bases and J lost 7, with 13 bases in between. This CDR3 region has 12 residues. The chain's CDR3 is CASTQGLSGYTF. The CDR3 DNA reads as TGTGCCAGCACACAGGGCTTAAGTGGCTACACCTTC.

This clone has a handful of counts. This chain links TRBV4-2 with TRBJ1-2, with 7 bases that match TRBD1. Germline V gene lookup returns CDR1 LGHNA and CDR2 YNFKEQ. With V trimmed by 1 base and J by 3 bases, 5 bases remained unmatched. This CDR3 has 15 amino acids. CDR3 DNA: TGTGCCAGCAGCCAAGGACAGGGTATTCACTATGGCTACACCTTC. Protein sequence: CASSQGQGIHYGYTF.

CDR3 sequence (DNA): TGTGCCAGCAGCCAGTCACAAACCTCTGGGGCCAACGTCCTGACTTTC. Protein: CASSQSQTSGANVLTF. The genes are TRBV4-2 and TRBJ2-6; D is ambiguous. The CDR3 contains 16 residues. V gave up 3 bases and J gave up 0 bases, with 9 bases separating them. Germline CDR1 and CDR2: LGHNA and YNFKEQ.

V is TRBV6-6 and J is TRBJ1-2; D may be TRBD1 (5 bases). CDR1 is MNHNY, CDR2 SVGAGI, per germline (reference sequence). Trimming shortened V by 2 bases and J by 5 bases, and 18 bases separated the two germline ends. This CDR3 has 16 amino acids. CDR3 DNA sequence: TGTGCCAGCAGTTACCCCCCAGGGAAAGAGATATATGGCTACACCTTC. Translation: CASSYPPGKEIYGYTF.

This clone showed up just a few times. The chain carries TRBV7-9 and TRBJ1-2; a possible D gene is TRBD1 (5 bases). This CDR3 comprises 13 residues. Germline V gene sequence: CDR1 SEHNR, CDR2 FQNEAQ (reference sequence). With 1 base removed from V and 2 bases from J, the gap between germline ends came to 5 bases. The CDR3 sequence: CASSLGTNYGYTF. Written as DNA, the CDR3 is TGTGCCAGCAGCTTAGGGACAAACTATGGCTACACCTTC.

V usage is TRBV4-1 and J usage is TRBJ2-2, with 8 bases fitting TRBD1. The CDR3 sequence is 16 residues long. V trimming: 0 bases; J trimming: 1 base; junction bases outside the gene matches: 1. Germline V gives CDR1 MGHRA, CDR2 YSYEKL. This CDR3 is CASSQEGTGNTGELFF. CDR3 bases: TGCGCCAGCAGCCAAGAGGGGACAGGGAACACCGGGGAGCTGTTTTTT.

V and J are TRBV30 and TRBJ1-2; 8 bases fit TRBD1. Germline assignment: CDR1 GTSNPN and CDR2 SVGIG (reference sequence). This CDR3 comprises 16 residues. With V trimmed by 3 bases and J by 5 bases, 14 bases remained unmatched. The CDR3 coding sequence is TGTGCCTGGAGCGCAAGACCAGGGGGCGCAGGGTATGGCTACACCTTC. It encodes CAWSARPGGAGYGYTF.

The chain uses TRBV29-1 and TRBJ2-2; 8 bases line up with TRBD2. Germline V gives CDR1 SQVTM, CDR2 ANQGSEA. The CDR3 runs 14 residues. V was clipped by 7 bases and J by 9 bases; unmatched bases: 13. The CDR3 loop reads CSARRGGRGRELFF. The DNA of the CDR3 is TGCAGCGCCCGACGGGGGGGAAGAGGTCGGGAGCTGTTTTTT.

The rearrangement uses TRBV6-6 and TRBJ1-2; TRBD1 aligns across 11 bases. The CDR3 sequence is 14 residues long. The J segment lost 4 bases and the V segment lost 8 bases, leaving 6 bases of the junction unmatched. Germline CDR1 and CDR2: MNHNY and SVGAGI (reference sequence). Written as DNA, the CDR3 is TGTGCCAGCCTGATCGGGACAGGGGGCTATGGCTACACCTTC. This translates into CASLIGTGGYGYTF.

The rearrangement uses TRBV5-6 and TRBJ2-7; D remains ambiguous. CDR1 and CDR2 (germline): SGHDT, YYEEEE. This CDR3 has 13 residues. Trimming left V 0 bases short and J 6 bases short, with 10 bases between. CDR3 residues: CASSLGSPVEQYF. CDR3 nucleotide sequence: TGTGCCAGCAGCTTGGGCAGCCCTGTCGAGCAGTACTTC. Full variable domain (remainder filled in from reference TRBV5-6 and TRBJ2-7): DAGVTQSPTHLIKTRGQQVTLRCSPKSGHDTVSWYQQALGQGPQFIFQYYEEEERQRGNFPDRFSGHQFPNYSSELNVNALLLGDSALYLCASSLGSPVEQYFGPGTRLTVT.

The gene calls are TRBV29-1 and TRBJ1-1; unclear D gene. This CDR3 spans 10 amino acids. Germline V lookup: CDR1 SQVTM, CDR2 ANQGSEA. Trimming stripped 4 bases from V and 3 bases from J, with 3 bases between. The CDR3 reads CSVGHTEAFF. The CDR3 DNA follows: TGCAGCGTTGGGCACACTGAAGCTTTCTTT.

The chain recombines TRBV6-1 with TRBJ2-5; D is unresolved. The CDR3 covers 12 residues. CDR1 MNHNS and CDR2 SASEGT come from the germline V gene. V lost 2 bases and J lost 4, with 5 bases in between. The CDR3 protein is CASSERRETQYF. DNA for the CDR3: TGTGCCAGCAGTGAAAGGAGAGAGACCCAGTACTTC.

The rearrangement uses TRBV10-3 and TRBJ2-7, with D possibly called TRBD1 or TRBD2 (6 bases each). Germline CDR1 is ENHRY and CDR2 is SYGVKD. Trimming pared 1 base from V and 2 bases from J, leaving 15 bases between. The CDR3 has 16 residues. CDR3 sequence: CAISEWRGDVAYEQYF. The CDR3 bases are TGTGCCATCAGTGAGTGGAGGGGGGACGTAGCCTACGAGCAGTACTTC.

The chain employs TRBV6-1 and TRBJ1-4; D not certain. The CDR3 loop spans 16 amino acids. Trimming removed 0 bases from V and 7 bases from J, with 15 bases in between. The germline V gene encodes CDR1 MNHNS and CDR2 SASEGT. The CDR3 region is CASSEAGDGRSEKLFF. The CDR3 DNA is TGTGCCAGCAGTGAAGCGGGAGACGGCAGGAGTGAAAAACTGTTTTTT.